These 5 T cell receptor beta chains were sequenced from one sample in a study of T cell changes during pregnancy in multiple sclerosis (dated by TCRdb to between 2019 and 2020). Libraries were built with the immunoSEQ multiplex PCR assay. In its TCRdb copy, this immuneACCESS table keeps in-frame sequences only and misses some clones. Where compared with another copy, unresolved V genes explain less than half of these, and the others have no known cause. The sample yields about 36,000 clones; more than 75% were counted once. The top ten hold under 0.75% of the sample. The source material was CD4+ T cells from peripheral blood mononuclear cells, sampled in the first trimester of pregnancy. The receptors shown here come from a female donor with multiple sclerosis, enrolled in a pregnancy study.

The chain carries TRBV5-1 and TRBJ1-2; 8 bases are shared with TRBD1. The CDR3 is 16 amino acids. Germline V lookup: CDR1 SGHRS, CDR2 YFSETQ. With 0 bases clipped from V and 4 bases from J, the junction kept 8 bases outside the gene matches. The CDR3 here is CASSLGWTGMPYGYTF. The CDR3 DNA reads as TGCGCCAGCAGCTTGGGGTGGACAGGGATGCCCTATGGCTACACCTTC.

The rearrangement uses TRBV6-5 and TRBJ1-2, with TRBD1 as a possible D gene (5 bases). V was shortened by 1 base and J by 6 bases, with 12 bases between the two germline ends. The CDR3 runs 14 residues. The germline V gene encodes CDR1 MNHEY and CDR2 SVGAGI. The CDR3 spells CASSYFRTGHGYTF. The CDR3 bases are TGTGCCAGCAGTTACTTCAGAACAGGCCATGGCTACACCTTC.

Only a few counts were recorded for this clone. This sequence joins TRBV2 and TRBJ1-4, with 7 bases lining up with TRBD1. Trimming cost V 6 bases and J 6 bases; bases outside gene matches: 7. Germline CDR1 and CDR2: SNHLY and FYNNEI. The CDR3 has 14 residues. The CDR3, as DNA: TGTGCCAGCAGGGAGGGGACAGTCGATGAAAAACTGTTTTTT. This encodes CASREGTVDEKLFF.

The chain joins TRBV10-3 to TRBJ2-1, with TRBD1 identical over 7 bases. Per germline, CDR1 ENHRY and CDR2 SYGVKD. CDR3 length: 15 residues. J lost 7 bases, V lost 5 bases, and 11 bases had no gene match. The CDR3 region has the DNA TGTGCCATCAGTATGACAGGGTCGATCGGAAATGAGCAGTTCTTC. It codes for CAISMTGSIGNEQFF.

The V call is TRBV15, the J call TRBJ2-5, with D maybe TRBD2 (6 bases). CDR1 and CDR2 (germline): LNHNV, YYDKDF (reference sequence). The germline V and J ends were trimmed by 0 bases and 4 bases, with 15 bases remaining between them. This CDR3 comprises 16 residues. Here the CDR3 reads CATSRDRDSLPETQYF. The CDR3 DNA sequence: TGTGCCACCAGCAGAGATCGGGACTCCCTCCCAGAGACCCAGTACTTC. Complete variable domain (other parts from reference TRBV15 and TRBJ2-5): DAMVIQNPRYQVTQFGKPVTLSCSQTLNHNVMYWYQQKSSQAPKLLFHYYDKDFNNEADTPDNFQSRRPNTSFCFLDIRSPGLGDTAMYLCATSRDRDSLPETQYFGPGTRLLVL.